The table lists the clone carrying this T cell receptor (beta chain) with a few counts. Profiled with immunoSEQ multiplex PCR; TCRdb holds only in-frame clones, not every one. The data hold around 130,000 clones, with 70% to 85% observed a single time. The entry originates in a study of blood T cell repertoires in COVID-19. Study as a whole: T cells, B-cell-depleted T cells, or PBMCs supplied cDNA or gDNA.

From germline, CDR1 is KGHSH and CDR2 LQKENI. The CDR3 extends over 16 amino acids. The germline V and J ends were trimmed by 0 bases and 2 bases, with 13 bases remaining between them. The specimen sequenced was peripheral blood. The V gene is TRBV18, the J gene TRBJ2-5, with no clear D. This clonotype was sampled from a woman in her 70s with acute or convalescent COVID-19. The CDR3 region has the DNA TGTGCCAGCTCACCACCGACAAGGAACAGTCAAGAGACCCAGTACTTC. Its protein is CASSPPTRNSQETQYF.